This is a list of T cell receptor beta chains from one sample in a study of cytomegalovirus exposure and HLA in healthy donors. The data were produced by immunoSEQ multiplex PCR, yet TCRdb's version contains in-frame clones alone and is incomplete. The sample yields about 94,000 clones, roughly four fifths seen once. Sample: PBMCs. The source is a human donor in good health. CDR3s include the opening cysteine and the closing phenylalanine or tryptophan. The D gene is left open where the match is weak. Clone sizes are given selectively: once, few, many, or a class where the clone is expanded.

d_call	v_call	j_call	clone_size	cdr3_aa	cdr3_nt
.	TRBV7-2	TRBJ2-5	.	CASSPAPPGETQYF	TGTGCCAGCAGCCCGGCCCCTCCGGGGGAGACCCAGTACTTC
TRBD1	TRBV19	TRBJ1-4	.	CASSIGLSGGRDEKLFF	TGTGCCAGTAGTATCGGATTGTCAGGGGGTAGGGATGAAAAACTGTTTTTT
TRBD1	TRBV28	TRBJ2-7	.	CASSYRGLSYEQYF	TGTGCCAGCAGTTACAGGGGGCTCTCCTACGAGCAGTACTTC
TRBD1	TRBV25-1	TRBJ2-2	.	CASSVQFGQGNDTGELFF	TGTGCCAGCAGTGTCCAATTCGGACAGGGGAACGACACCGGGGAGCTGTTTTTT
.	TRBV6-5	TRBJ2-1	.	CASSYLTDNEQFF	TGTGCCAGCAGTTATTTGACAGACAATGAGCAGTTCTTC
TRBD1	TRBV4-2	TRBJ1-4	.	CASSQGTGQSEKLFF	TGTGCCAGCAGCCAAGGGACAGGGCAAAGTGAAAAACTGTTTTTT
.	TRBV7-9	TRBJ2-3	.	CASSFGGGVADTQYF	TGTGCCAGCAGCTTTGGGGGGGGCGTGGCAGATACGCAGTATTTT
TRBD1	TRBV29-1	TRBJ1-2	.	CSVEQTGNYGYTF	TGCAGCGTTGAGCAGACAGGGAACTATGGCTACACCTTC
TRBD1	TRBV19	TRBJ1-2	.	CASSIRGQGGYGYTF	TGTGCCAGTAGTATCCGTGGCCAGGGGGGATATGGCTACACCTTC
TRBD1	TRBV19	TRBJ1-2	.	CASEGAGFNYGYTF	TGTGCCAGTGAGGGGGCGGGTTTCAACTATGGCTACACCTTC
TRBD2	TRBV4-3	TRBJ2-1	.	CASSLQLGGPSGSGNEQFF	TGCGCCAGCAGCCTACAACTAGGAGGGCCTAGCGGGAGTGGCAATGAGCAGTTCTTC
TRBD2	TRBV14	TRBJ2-1	.	CASSQDRTSGHNEQFF	TGTGCCAGCAGCCAAGATCGGACTAGCGGTCACAATGAGCAGTTCTTC
TRBD1	TRBV13	TRBJ2-1	once	CASRDRVSYNEQFF	TGTGCCAGCAGGGACAGGGTATCCTACAATGAGCAGTTCTTC
TRBD2	TRBV6-5	TRBJ2-7	.	CASSLGAGDYEQYF	TGTGCCAGCAGTTTGGGAGCGGGGGACTACGAGCAGTACTTC
TRBD2	TRBV7-2	TRBJ2-2	.	CASSFPSGGARTGELFF	TGTGCCAGCAGCTTCCCTAGCGGGGGGGCCCGCACCGGGGAGCTGTTTTTT
TRBD2	TRBV4-3	TRBJ2-3	.	CASSQARGGDTQYF	TGCGCCAGCAGCCAAGCCCGGGGGGGGGATACGCAGTATTTT
.	TRBV7-9	TRBJ2-2	few	CASRPTGFGTGELFF	TGTGCCAGCAGACCAACAGGGTTCGGCACCGGGGAGCTGTTTTTT
.	TRBV9	TRBJ2-2	.	CASSVAGLGTGELFF	TGTGCCAGCAGCGTAGCTGGGCTCGGCACCGGGGAGCTGTTTTTT
TRBD1	TRBV7-2	TRBJ2-1	.	CASSWDRGGNEQFF	TGTGCCAGCAGCTGGGACAGGGGCGGCAATGAGCAGTTCTTC
TRBD1	TRBV28	TRBJ1-1	.	CASTIRGLVTEAFF	TGTGCCAGCACGATCAGGGGGCTGGTCACTGAAGCTTTCTTT
.	TRBV7-9	TRBJ2-6	.	CASSYDSSGANVLTF	TGTGCCAGCAGCTACGACAGCTCTGGGGCCAACGTCCTGACTTTC
.	TRBV5-1	TRBJ2-5	.	CASSWGDEETQYF	TGCGCCAGCAGCTGGGGGGACGAAGAGACCCAGTACTTC
TRBD1	TRBV10-3	TRBJ1-3	.	CAIRTGSGNTIYF	TGTGCCATCAGGACAGGGTCTGGAAACACCATATATTTT
.	TRBV11-2	TRBJ1-6	.	CASSLDRGASPLHF	TGTGCCAGCAGCTTAGACAGGGGAGCCTCACCCCTCCACTTT
.	TRBV27	TRBJ2-3	once	CASSPSELVRTDTQYF	TGTGCCAGCAGTCCGTCGGAGCTAGTGAGAACAGATACGCAGTATTTT
.	TRBV5-4	TRBJ2-3	.	CASSSTAFSTDTQYF	TGTGCCAGCAGCTCAACCGCGTTTAGCACAGATACGCAGTATTTT
.	TRBV6-4	TRBJ2-5	few	CASSERDRGARYQETQYF	TGTGCCAGCAGTGAGAGGGATCGGGGAGCCAGATACCAAGAGACCCAGTACTTC
TRBD2	TRBV11-2	TRBJ2-7	.	CASSARLTGTSGSTEQYF	TGTGCCAGCAGCGCCCGACTGACCGGGACTAGCGGGAGTACCGAGCAGTACTTC
TRBD1	TRBV5-6	TRBJ1-2	.	CASSPRTGAANYGYTF	TGTGCCAGCAGCCCAAGGACAGGGGCGGCTAACTATGGCTACACCTTC
TRBD2	TRBV15	TRBJ2-7	.	CATSRVNSGNYEQYF	TGTGCCACCAGCAGAGTTAACAGCGGGAATTACGAGCAGTACTTC
.	TRBV6-1	TRBJ2-1	.	CASSEGALANEQFF	TGTGCCAGCAGTGAAGGGGCCCTGGCCAATGAGCAGTTCTTC
.	TRBV29-1	TRBJ2-4	.	CSVEGRAGAHKNIQYF	TGCAGCGTTGAAGGAAGGGCGGGGGCCCACAAAAACATTCAGTACTTC
TRBD1	TRBV2	TRBJ2-6	.	CASRLGTGSSGANVLTF	TGTGCCAGCAGATTGGGGACAGGTAGCTCTGGGGCCAACGTCCTGACTTTC
TRBD1	TRBV6-6	TRBJ2-7	few	CASSYAGTGSYEQYF	TGTGCCAGCAGTTACGCCGGGACAGGGTCCTACGAGCAGTACTTC
TRBD1	TRBV2	TRBJ2-5	.	CASSDGTGQSETQYF	TGTGCCAGCAGTGACGGAACGGGACAGTCAGAGACCCAGTACTTC
TRBD1	TRBV11-2	TRBJ1-5	.	CASSLDRGQPQHF	TGTGCCAGCAGCCTCGACAGGGGTCAGCCCCAGCATTTT